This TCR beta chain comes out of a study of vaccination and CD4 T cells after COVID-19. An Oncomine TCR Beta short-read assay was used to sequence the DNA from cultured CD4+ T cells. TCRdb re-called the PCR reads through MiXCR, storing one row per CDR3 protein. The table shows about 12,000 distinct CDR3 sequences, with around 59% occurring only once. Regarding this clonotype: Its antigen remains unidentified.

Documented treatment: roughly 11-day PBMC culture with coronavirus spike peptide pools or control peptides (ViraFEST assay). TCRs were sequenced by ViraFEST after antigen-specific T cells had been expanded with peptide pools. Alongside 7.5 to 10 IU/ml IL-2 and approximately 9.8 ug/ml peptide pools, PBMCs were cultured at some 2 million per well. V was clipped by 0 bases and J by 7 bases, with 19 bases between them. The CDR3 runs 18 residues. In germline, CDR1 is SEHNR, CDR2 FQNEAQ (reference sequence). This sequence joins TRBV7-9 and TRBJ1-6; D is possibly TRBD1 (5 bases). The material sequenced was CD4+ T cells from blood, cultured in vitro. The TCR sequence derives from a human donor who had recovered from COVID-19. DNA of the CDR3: TGTGCCAGCAGCTTAGCCCCATATGGGGCAGTAAAGAATTCACCCCTCCACTTT. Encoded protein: CASSLAPYGAVKNSPLHF. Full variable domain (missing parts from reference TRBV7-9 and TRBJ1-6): DTGVSQNPRHKITKRGQNVTFRCDPISEHNRLYWYRQTLGQGPEFLTYFQNEAQLEKSRLLSDRFSAERPKGSFSTLEIQRTEQGDSAMYLCASSLAPYGAVKNSPLHFGNGTRLTVT.